One TCR beta chain is described in this entry. The antigen is not known. The data were taken from a study of OX40 agonist ivuxolimab in advanced cancers. Looking at the study overall: Hepatocellular carcinoma, melanoma, renal cell or head and neck cancer affected the dose-escalation patients.

Notes on the study in general: Clonal expansion among partial responders at 0.1-3.0 mg/kg ranked near the lowest. Antigen specificity remained undetermined for the expanded peripheral T cells. Among T cells, CD8+ cells averaged more expanded clones than CD4+ cells.

Method: immunoSEQ multiplex PCR; TCRdb's copy keeps in-frame clones and lacks some. The table has approximately 82,000 clones, approximately 87% seen once. The clonotype comes from an adult with an advanced solid tumor such as melanoma, head and neck, liver or kidney cancer. The sequencing here drew on CD4+ or CD8+ T cells sorted from blood, taken in a trial of the OX40 agonist ivuxolimab.

CDR3 DNA: TGTGCCAGCAGTTTTATCGGGGAGGGCACTGAAGCTTTCTTT. Protein product: CASSFIGEGTEAFF. The chain employs TRBV6-5 and TRBJ1-1; D remains ambiguous. Germline assignment: CDR1 MNHEY and CDR2 SVGAGI. CDR3 length: 14 residues. Trimming cost V 4 bases and J 4 bases, with 13 bases left between them.